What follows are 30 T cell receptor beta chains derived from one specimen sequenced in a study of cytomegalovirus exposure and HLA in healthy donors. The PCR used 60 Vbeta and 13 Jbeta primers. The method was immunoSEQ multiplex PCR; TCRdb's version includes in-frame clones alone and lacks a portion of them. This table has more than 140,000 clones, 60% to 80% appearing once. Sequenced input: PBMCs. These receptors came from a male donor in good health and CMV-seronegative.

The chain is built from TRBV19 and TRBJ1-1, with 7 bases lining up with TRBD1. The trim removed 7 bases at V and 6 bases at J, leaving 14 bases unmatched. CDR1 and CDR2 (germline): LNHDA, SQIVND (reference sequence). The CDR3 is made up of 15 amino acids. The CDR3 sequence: CASTTLGQGVPEAFF. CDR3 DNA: TGTGCCAGTACTACCCTGGGGCAGGGGGTTCCTGAAGCTTTCTTT.

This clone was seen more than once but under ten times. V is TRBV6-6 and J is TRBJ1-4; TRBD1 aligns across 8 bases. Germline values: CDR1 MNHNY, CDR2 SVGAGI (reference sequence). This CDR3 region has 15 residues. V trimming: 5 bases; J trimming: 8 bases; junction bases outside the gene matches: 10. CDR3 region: CASSPKTGAGEKLFF. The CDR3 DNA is TGTGCCAGCAGTCCAAAGACAGGGGCGGGCGAAAAACTGTTTTTT.

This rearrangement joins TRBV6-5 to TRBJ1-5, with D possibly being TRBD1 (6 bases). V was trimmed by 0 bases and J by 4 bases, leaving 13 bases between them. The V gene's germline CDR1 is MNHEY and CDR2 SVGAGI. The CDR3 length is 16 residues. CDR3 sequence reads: CASSYSYTTGNQPQHF. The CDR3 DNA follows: TGTGCCAGCAGTTACTCGTATACTACAGGGAATCAGCCCCAGCATTTT.

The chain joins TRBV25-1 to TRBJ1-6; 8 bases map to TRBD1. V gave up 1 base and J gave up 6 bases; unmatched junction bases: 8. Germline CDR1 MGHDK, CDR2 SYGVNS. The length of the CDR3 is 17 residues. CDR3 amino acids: CASSEWVRGLSNSPLHF. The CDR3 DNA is TGTGCCAGCAGTGAATGGGTCAGGGGGCTAAGTAATTCACCCCTCCACTTT.

CDR3: CASSHWGQPYEQYF. In DNA, the CDR3 is TGTGCCAGCAGCCACTGGGGACAACCCTACGAGCAGTACTTC. The rearrangement joins TRBV4-2 to TRBJ2-7, with a possible D match to TRBD1 (6 bases). Trimming stripped 3 bases from V and 2 bases from J, with 11 bases between. In germline, CDR1 is LGHNA, CDR2 YNFKEQ. This CDR3 region has 14 residues.

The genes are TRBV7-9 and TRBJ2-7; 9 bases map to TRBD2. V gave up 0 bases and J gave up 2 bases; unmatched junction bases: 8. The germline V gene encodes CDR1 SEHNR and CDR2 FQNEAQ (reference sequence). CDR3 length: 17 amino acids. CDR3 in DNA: TGTGCCAGCAGCTTAGCGCTCTTGGCGGGAGGGACCTACGAGCAGTACTTC. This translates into CASSLALLAGGTYEQYF.

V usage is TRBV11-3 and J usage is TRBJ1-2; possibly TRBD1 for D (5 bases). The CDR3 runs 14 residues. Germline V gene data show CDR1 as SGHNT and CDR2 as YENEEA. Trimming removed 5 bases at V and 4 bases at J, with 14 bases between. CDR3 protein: CASSKGPGGYGYTF. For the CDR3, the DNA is TGTGCCAGCAGCAAAGGTCCCGGGGGCTATGGCTACACCTTC.

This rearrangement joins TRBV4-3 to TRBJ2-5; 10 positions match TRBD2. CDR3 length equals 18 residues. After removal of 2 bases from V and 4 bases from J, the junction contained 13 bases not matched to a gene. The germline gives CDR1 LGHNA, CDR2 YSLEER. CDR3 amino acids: CASSQNGIAGGTGETQYF. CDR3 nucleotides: TGCGCCAGCAGCCAAAACGGGATAGCGGGAGGCACGGGAGAGACCCAGTACTTC.

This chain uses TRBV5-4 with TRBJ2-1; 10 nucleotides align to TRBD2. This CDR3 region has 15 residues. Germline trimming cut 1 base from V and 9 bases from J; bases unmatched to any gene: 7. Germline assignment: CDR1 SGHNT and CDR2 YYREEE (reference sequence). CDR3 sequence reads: CASSLTSGGAGEQFF. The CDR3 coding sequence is TGTGCCAGCAGCTTGACCAGCGGGGGGGCGGGTGAGCAGTTCTTC.

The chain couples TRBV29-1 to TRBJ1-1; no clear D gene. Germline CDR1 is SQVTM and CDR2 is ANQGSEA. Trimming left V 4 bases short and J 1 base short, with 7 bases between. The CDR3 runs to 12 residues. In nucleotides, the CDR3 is TGCAGCGTTGGCCGAGGGAACACTGAAGCTTTCTTT. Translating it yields CSVGRGNTEAFF.

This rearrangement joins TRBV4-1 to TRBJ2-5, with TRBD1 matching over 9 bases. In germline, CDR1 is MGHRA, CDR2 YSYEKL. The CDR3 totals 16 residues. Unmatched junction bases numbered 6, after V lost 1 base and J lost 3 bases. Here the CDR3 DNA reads TGCGCCAGCAGCCAAGTACCGGGACAGGGAGAAGAGACCCAGTACTTC. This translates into CASSQVPGQGEETQYF.

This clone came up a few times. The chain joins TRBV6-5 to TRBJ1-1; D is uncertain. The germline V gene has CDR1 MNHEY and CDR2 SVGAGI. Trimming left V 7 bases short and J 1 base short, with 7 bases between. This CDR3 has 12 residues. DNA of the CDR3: TGTGCCAGCAAATCCTGGAACACTGAAGCTTTCTTT. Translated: CASKSWNTEAFF.

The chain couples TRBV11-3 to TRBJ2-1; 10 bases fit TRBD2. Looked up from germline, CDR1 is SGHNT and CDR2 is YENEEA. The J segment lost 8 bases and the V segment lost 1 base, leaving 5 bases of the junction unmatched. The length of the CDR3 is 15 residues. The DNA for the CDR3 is TGTGCCAGCAGCTTAGGAGGGACTAGCGTCCATGAGCAGTTCTTC. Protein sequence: CASSLGGTSVHEQFF.

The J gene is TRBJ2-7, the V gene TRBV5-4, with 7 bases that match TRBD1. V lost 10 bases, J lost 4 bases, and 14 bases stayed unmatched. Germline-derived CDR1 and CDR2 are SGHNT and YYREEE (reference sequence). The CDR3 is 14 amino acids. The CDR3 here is CAFSGRTGLYEQYF. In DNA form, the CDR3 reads TGTGCCTTTTCCGGAAGGACAGGACTTTACGAGCAGTACTTC.

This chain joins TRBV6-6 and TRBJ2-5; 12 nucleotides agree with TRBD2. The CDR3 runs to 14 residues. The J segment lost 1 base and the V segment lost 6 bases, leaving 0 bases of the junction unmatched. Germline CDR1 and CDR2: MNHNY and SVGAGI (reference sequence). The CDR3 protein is CASRLAGGQETQYF. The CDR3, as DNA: TGTGCCAGCAGACTAGCGGGGGGCCAAGAGACCCAGTACTTC.

CDR3: CASSVGVADQETQYF. DNA for the CDR3: TGTGCCAGCAGCGTAGGGGTGGCGGACCAAGAGACCCAGTACTTC. V is TRBV9 and J is TRBJ2-5; D is unclear. The CDR3 loop spans 15 amino acids. Trimming stripped 0 bases from V and 0 bases from J, with 9 bases between. Germline CDR1 is SGDLS and CDR2 is YYNGEE.

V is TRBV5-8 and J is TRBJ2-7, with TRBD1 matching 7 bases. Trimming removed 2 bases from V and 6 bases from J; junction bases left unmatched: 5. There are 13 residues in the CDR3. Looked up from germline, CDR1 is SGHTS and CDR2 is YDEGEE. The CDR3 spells CASSFLQGVEQYF. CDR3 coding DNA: TGTGCCAGCAGCTTTTTGCAGGGGGTCGAGCAGTACTTC.

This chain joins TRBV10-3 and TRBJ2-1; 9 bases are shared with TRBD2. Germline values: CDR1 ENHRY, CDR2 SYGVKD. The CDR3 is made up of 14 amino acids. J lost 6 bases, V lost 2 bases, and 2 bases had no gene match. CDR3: CAISESGGLNEQFF. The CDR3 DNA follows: TGTGCCATCAGTGAGAGCGGGGGGCTCAATGAGCAGTTCTTC.

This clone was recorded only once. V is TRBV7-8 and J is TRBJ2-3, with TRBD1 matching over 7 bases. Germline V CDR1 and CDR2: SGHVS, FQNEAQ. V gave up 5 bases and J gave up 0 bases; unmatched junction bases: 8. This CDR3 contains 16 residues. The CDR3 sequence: CASSRQGLTSTDTQYF. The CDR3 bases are TGTGCCAGCAGCAGACAGGGTCTAACCAGCACAGATACGCAGTATTTT.

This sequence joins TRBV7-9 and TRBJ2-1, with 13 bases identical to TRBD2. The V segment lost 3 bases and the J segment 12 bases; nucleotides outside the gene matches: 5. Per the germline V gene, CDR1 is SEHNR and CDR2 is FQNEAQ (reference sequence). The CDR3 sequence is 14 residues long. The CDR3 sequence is CASSFGLAGVGQFF. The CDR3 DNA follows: TGTGCCAGCAGCTTTGGACTAGCGGGAGTCGGGCAGTTCTTC.

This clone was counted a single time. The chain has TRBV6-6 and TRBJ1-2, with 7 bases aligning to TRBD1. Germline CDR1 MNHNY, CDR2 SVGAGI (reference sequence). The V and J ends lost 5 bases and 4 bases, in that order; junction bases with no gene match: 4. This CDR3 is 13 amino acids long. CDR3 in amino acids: CASSLRGAYGYTF. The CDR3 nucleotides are TGTGCCAGCAGTCTCAGGGGGGCCTATGGCTACACCTTC.

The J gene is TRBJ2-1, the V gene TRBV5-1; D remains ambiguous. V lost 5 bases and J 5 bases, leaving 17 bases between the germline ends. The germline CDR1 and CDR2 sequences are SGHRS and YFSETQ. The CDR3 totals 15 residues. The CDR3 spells CASRYVGGINNEQFF. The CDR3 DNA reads TGCGCCAGCAGATATGTCGGCGGAATTAACAATGAGCAGTTCTTC.

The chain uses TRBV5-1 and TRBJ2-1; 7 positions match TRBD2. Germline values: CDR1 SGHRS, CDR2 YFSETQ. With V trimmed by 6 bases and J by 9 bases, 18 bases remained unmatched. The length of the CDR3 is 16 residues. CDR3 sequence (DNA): TGCGCCAGCACCCTCTTCCCGGGACTACAAGCGGGTGAGCAGTTCTTC. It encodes CASTLFPGLQAGEQFF.

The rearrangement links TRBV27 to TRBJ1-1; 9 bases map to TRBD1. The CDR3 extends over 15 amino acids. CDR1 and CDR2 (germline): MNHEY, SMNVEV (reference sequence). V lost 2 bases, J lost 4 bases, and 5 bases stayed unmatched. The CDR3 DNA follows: TGTGCCAGCAGTTTACGAGGGACAGGGAGCACTGAAGCTTTCTTT. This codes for CASSLRGTGSTEAFF.

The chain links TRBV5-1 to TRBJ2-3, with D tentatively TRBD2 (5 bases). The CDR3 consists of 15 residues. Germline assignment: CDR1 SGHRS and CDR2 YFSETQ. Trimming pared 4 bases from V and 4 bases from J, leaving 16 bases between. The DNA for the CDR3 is TGCGCCAGCAGCCCGGAGGCCATAGGCGCAGATACGCAGTATTTT. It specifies CASSPEAIGADTQYF. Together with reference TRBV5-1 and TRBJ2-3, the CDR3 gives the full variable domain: KAGVTQTPRYLIKTRGQQVTLSCSPISGHRSVSWYQQTPGQGLQFLFEYFSETQRNKGNFPGRFSGRQFSNSRSEMNVSTLELGDSALYLCASSPEAIGADTQYFGPGTRLTVL.

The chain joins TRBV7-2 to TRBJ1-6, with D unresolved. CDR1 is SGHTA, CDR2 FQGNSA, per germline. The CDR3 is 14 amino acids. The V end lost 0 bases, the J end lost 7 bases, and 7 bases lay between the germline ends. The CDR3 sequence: CASSLALRNSPLHF. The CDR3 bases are TGTGCCAGCAGCTTAGCGCTCAGAAATTCACCCCTCCACTTT. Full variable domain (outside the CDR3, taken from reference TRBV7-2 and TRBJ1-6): GAGVSQSPSNKVTEKGKDVELRCDPISGHTALYWYRQSLGQGLEFLIYFQGNSAPDKSGLPSDRFSAERTGGSVSTLTIQRTQQEDSAVYLCASSLALRNSPLHFGNGTRLTVT.

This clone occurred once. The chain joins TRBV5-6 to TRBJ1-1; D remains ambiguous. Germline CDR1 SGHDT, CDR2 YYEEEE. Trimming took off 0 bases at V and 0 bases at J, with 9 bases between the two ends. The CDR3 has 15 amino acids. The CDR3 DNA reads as TGTGCCAGCAGCTTGGGGGAGATCATGAACACTGAAGCTTTCTTT. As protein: CASSLGEIMNTEAFF. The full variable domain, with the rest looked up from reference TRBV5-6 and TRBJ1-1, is DAGVTQSPTHLIKTRGQQVTLRCSPKSGHDTVSWYQQALGQGPQFIFQYYEEEERQRGNFPDRFSGHQFPNYSSELNVNALLLGDSALYLCASSLGEIMNTEAFFGQGTRLTVV.

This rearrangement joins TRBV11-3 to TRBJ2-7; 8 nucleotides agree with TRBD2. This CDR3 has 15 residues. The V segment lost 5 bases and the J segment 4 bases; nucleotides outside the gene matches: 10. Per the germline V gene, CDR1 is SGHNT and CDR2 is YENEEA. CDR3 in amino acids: CASSPTTSAGYEQYF. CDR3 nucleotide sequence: TGTGCCAGCAGCCCTACGACTAGCGCCGGATACGAGCAGTACTTC.

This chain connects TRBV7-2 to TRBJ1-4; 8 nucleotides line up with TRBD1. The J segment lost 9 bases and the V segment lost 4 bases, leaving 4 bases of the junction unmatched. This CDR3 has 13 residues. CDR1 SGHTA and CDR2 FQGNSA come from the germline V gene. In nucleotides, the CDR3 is TGTGCCAGCAGCTCCGGCAGGGGGCAAAAACTGTTTTTT. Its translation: CASSSGRGQKLFF.

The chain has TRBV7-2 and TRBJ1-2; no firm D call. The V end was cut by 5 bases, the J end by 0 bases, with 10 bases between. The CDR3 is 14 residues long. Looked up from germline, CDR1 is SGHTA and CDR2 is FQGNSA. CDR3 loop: CASSPGGTNYGYTF. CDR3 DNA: TGTGCCAGCAGCCCCGGAGGCACTAACTATGGCTACACCTTC. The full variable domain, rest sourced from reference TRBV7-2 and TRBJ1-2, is GAGVSQSPSNKVTEKGKDVELRCDPISGHTALYWYRQSLGQGLEFLIYFQGNSAPDKSGLPSDRFSAERTGGSVSTLTIQRTQQEDSAVYLCASSPGGTNYGYTFGSGTRLTVV.